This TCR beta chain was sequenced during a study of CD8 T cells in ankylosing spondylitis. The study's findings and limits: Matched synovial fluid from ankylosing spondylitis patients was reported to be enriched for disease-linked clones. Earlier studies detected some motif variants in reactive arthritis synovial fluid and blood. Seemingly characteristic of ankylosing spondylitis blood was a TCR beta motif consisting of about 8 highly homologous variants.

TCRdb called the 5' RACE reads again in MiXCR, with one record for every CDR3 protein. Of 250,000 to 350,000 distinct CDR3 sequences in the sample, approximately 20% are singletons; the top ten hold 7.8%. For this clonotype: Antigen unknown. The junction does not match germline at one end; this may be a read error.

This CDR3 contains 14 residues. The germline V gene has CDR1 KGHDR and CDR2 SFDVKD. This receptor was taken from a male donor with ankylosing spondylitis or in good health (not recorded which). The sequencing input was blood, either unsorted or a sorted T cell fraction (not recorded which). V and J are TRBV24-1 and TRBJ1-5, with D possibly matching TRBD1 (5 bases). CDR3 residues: CATSGQTENQPRHF. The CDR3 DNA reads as TGTGCCACCAGTGGCCAGACAGAAAATCAGCCCCGGCATTTT.